This TCR beta chain was found in a study of CD8+CD57+ T cells in acquired aplastic anemia. In the case of this clonotype: No antigen is known for it.

Overall study results and limits: Patients and controls shared twenty-nine CD8+ CDR3 sequences.

This CDR3 is built from 13 residues. Trimming took 5 bases from V and 2 from J, leaving 10 bases between them. Looked up from germline, CDR1 is LNHNV and CDR2 is YYDKDF (reference sequence). Using genomic DNA as the template, TCR beta VDJ and CDR3 profiling was carried out. TCRdb re-called the reads through MiXCR, storing one row per CDR3 protein. The table shows about 180,000 distinct CDR3 sequences, with 46% occurring only once. The J gene is TRBJ2-7, the V gene TRBV15; maybe TRBD2 (6 bases). The TCR comes from a human donor in good health. The sample consisted of sorted CD4+, CD8+, or CD8+CD57+ T cells (not recorded which) from PBMCs. In nucleotides, the CDR3 is TGTGCCACCAGCCCCGGGGGAACCTACGAGCAGTACTTC. Translation: CATSPGGTYEQYF.